This T cell receptor beta chain was recorded in a study of spatial heterogeneity in lung cancer. About the study: The study sequenced follow-up PBMC samples when they were available, at a median of about 2 years after resection. Study findings and constraints: Blood contained ubiquitous expanded tumor TCRs more at resection than at follow-up.

Every cDNA TCR molecule received its own unique molecular identifier. In TCRdb, the 5' RACE reads were re-called with MiXCR into one record per CDR3 protein. The sample has about 120,000 distinct CDR3 sequences; 12% are singletons. Germline V gene lookup returns CDR1 MNHEY and CDR2 SVGAGI. Trimming removed 10 bases from V and 5 bases from J, with 18 bases in between. The CDR3 sequence is 15 residues long. The time point is: blood at routine non-recurrence follow-up after resection. Unsorted whole RNA samples from tumor, nontumor lung or frozen PBMC were sequenced. This clonotype has at least ten counts. Antigen specificity is unknown.

Sequencing was performed on PBMCs, taken at follow-up. The rearrangement links TRBV6-5 to TRBJ1-6, with D possibly TRBD1 on 5 matching bases. This receptor was identified in a male donor with early-stage non-small cell lung cancer. In nucleotides, the CDR3 is TGTGCCACCCAACAGGACCCATCAAATAATTCACCCCTCCACTTT. It codes for CATQQDPSNNSPLHF.